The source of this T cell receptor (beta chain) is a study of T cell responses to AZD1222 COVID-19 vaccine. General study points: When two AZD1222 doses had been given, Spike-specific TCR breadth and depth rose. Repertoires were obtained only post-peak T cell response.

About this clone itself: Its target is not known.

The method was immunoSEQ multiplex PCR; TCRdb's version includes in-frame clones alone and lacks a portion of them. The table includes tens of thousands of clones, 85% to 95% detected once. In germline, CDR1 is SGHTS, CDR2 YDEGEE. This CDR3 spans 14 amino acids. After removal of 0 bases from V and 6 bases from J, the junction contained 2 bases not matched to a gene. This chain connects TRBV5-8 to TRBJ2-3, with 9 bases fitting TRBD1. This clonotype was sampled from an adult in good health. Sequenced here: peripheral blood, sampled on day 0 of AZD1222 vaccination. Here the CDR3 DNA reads TGTGCCAGCAGCTTGGGACAGGGGGTGGATACGCAGTATTTT. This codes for CASSLGQGVDTQYF.